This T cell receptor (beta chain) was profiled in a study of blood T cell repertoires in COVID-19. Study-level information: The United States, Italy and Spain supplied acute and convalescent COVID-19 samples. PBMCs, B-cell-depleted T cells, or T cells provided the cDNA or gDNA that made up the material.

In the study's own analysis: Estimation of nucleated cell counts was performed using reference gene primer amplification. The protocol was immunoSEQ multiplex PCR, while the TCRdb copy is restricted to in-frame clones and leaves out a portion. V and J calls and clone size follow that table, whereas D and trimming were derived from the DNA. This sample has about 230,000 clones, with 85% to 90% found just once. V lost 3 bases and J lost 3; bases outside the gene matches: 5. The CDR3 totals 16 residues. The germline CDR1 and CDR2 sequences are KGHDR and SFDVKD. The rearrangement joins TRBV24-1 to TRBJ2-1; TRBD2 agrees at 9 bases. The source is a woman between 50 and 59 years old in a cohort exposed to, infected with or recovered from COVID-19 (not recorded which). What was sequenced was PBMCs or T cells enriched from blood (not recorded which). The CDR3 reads CATSDPSRGGYNEQFF. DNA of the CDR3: TGTGCCACCAGTGATCCGTCGCGGGGGGGCTACAATGAGCAGTTCTTC.